This T cell receptor beta chain came from a study of shared clonotypes between healthy human individuals. Study observations and caveats: A reduction in generation probabilities was seen for non-shared clonotypes relative to those shared by all four donors.

The CDR3 totals 12 residues. Germline lookup yields CDR1 WSHSY and CDR2 SAAADI. V gave up 7 bases and J gave up 3 bases, with 10 bases separating them. Repertoires were generated with immunoSEQ multiplex PCR, while TCRdb's copy carries only in-frame clones and drops some. The sample shows some 2 million clones, less than 95% of them seen only once. Concerning this clone: No antigen is known for it.

Naive CD8 cells lacked CD45RO, underwent positive selection for CCR7 and left out terminally differentiated effector memory CD45RA+ cells. This chain connects TRBV10-2 to TRBJ2-7; unclear D gene. This TCR was recovered from a man aged 18 to 29 in good health. The sample comprised naive CD8+ T cells sorted from blood. CDR3 protein: CASTFGDYEQYF. In DNA form, the CDR3 reads TGCGCCAGCACGTTTGGGGACTACGAGCAGTACTTC.